A single sample gave rise to the 21 T cell receptor beta chains below, sequenced in a study of human CD4 T cells and Enterobacteriaceae (dated by TCRdb to 2018 to 2021). Memory CD4+ T cells, defined as all CD4+ cells except CD45RA+CCR7+CD95- naive cells, were FACS-sorted on a FACSAria III to over 95% purity. Library preparation employed the immunoSEQ multiplex PCR assay. Drawn from immuneACCESS, this table holds only the in-frame rearrangements with V and J called that TCRdb kept. Clones are partly lost; checked studies trace under half to an unresolved V gene and leave the rest unexplained. Across this sample there are about 29,000 clones, with approximately 82% seen only once. The ten largest clones capture over 1.5% of the sample. Sequenced material: memory CD4+ T cells from blood. Interpreted using the paper, the cell subset or site label stands for: total memory CD4 T cells sorted directly ex vivo, unstimulated. These receptors all stem from a human donor in good health.

This chain joins TRBV5-1 and TRBJ2-6, with 9 bases that match TRBD1. Germline V lookup: CDR1 SGHRS, CDR2 YFSETQ. Losses at the gene ends were 8 bases for V and 2 bases for J; bases not matched to a gene: 2. This CDR3 comprises 14 residues. CDR3 DNA sequence: TGCGCCAGTTACAGGGGGCCTGGGGCCAACGTCCTGACTTTC. Amino acids: CASYRGPGANVLTF.

This clone was seen a single time. This rearrangement joins TRBV5-4 to TRBJ1-2; D is ambiguous. The germline V and J ends were trimmed by 0 bases and 0 bases, with 12 bases remaining between them. This CDR3 is 16 amino acids long. Germline V lookup: CDR1 SGHNT, CDR2 YYREEE (reference sequence). The CDR3 region has the DNA TGTGCCAGCAGCTTGGTCTCCCGGGGAGCTAACTATGGCTACACCTTC. It specifies CASSLVSRGANYGYTF. The full variable domain, in which reference TRBV5-4 and TRBJ1-2 provide the parts outside the CDR3, is ETGVTQSPTHLIKTRGQQVTLRCSSQSGHNTVSWYQQALGQGPQFIFQYYREEENGRGNFPPRFSGLQFPNYSSELNVNALELDDSALYLCASSLVSRGANYGYTFGSGTRLTVV.

The genes are TRBV18 and TRBJ1-2; the match to TRBD1 covers 8 bases. This CDR3 contains 16 residues. Germline V gene lookup returns CDR1 KGHSH and CDR2 LQKENI. The junction had 18 bases not matched to a gene; V was cut back by 4 bases and J by 11 bases. CDR3: CASSLPGQVVPTMYTF. The CDR3 DNA reads TGTGCCAGCTCACTCCCGGGACAGGTTGTCCCGACCATGTACACCTTC.

The chain joins TRBV19 to TRBJ2-4, with D tentatively TRBD2 (6 bases). Trimming left V 1 base short and J 8 bases short, with 6 bases between. Germline values: CDR1 LNHDA, CDR2 SQIVND (reference sequence). This CDR3 has 12 residues. CDR3 region: CASSIGRDIQYF. The DNA for the CDR3 is TGTGCCAGTAGTATAGGGAGGGACATTCAGTACTTC. The full variable domain, completed using reference TRBV19 and TRBJ2-4, is DGGITQSPKYLFRKEGQNVTLSCEQNLNHDAMYWYRQDPGQGLRLIYYSQIVNDFQKGDIAEGYSVSREKKESFPLTVTSAQKNPTAFYLCASSIGRDIQYFGAGTRLSVL.

This chain uses TRBV5-1 with TRBJ2-2, with 7 bases aligning to TRBD1. Per the germline V gene, CDR1 is SGHRS and CDR2 is YFSETQ. Trimming removed 4 bases from V and 0 bases from J; junction bases left unmatched: 3. The CDR3 contains 15 residues. The CDR3 nucleotides are TGCGCCAGCAGCCCAGGGGGATCGAACACCGGGGAGCTGTTTTTT. This gives the protein CASSPGGSNTGELFF. Using reference TRBV5-1 and TRBJ2-2 for the parts outside the CDR3, the full variable domain is KAGVTQTPRYLIKTRGQQVTLSCSPISGHRSVSWYQQTPGQGLQFLFEYFSETQRNKGNFPGRFSGRQFSNSRSEMNVSTLELGDSALYLCASSPGGSNTGELFFGEGSRLTVL.

As DNA, the CDR3 is TGTGCCAGCAGCTTGGGGGTCAGCGGACAGTTCAGCTACACCTTC. It translates to CASSLGVSGQFSYTF. The chain links TRBV7-9 to TRBJ1-2, with a possible D match to TRBD1 (6 bases). The V and J ends lost 3 bases and 9 bases respectively, with 20 bases between them. This CDR3 is built from 15 residues. Looked up from germline, CDR1 is SEHNR and CDR2 is FQNEAQ (reference sequence).

The chain has TRBV1 and TRBJ2-7; the table calls TRBD2, which could not be checked here. TRBV1 is a pseudogene locus. The CDR3 is made up of 17 amino acids. CDR3 sequence (DNA): TGCACCAGCAGCCAAGATGAGTGGACTCCCTCGGCGCACGAGCAGTACTTC. This gives the protein CTSSQDEWTPSAHEQYF.

The chain links TRBV5-6 to TRBJ2-7; the D gene could be TRBD1 or TRBD2 (5 bases each). Germline-derived CDR1 and CDR2 are SGHDT and YYEEEE. The CDR3 is 13 amino acids. Trimming removed 3 bases from V and 3 bases from J, with 10 bases in between. For the CDR3, the DNA is TGTGCCAGCAGCTGGCAGAGGGGCTACGAGCAGTACTTC. Protein sequence: CASSWQRGYEQYF.

The rearrangement uses TRBV18 and TRBJ2-1; 7 bases line up with TRBD2. The ends lost 2 bases at V and 1 base at J; junction bases unmatched: 5. Germline CDR1 and CDR2: KGHSH and LQKENI. CDR3 length equals 16 residues. The CDR3 DNA sequence: TGTGCCAGCTCACCAGGGAGGGCGGGTTCCTACAATGAGCAGTTCTTC. Its protein product is CASSPGRAGSYNEQFF.

The genes are TRBV29-1 and TRBJ2-1; tentatively, D is TRBD2 (6 bases). Germline values: CDR1 SQVTM, CDR2 ANQGSEA. The V gene lost 0 bases and the J gene lost 5 bases, with 17 bases spanning the gap. This CDR3 region has 16 residues. The CDR3 bases are TGCAGCGTTGAAGATTGGTCAGCGGGTTGGCACAATGAGCAGTTCTTC. As protein: CSVEDWSAGWHNEQFF.

This CDR3 is CASSPPIGASYEQYF. In nucleotides, the CDR3 is TGTGCCAGCTCACCACCGATCGGGGCCTCCTACGAGCAGTACTTC. The chain links TRBV18 to TRBJ2-7; either TRBD1 or TRBD2 may fit D (5 bases each). Germline CDR1 KGHSH, CDR2 LQKENI. This CDR3 spans 15 amino acids. Trimming removed 0 bases from V and 0 bases from J, with 9 bases in between. Full variable domain (outside the CDR3, taken from reference TRBV18 and TRBJ2-7): NAGVMQNPRHLVRRRGQEARLRCSPMKGHSHVYWYRQLPEEGLKFMVYLQKENIIDESGMPKERFSAEFPKEGPSILRIQQVVRGDSAAYFCASSPPIGASYEQYFGPGTRLTVT.

This sequence joins TRBV2 and TRBJ2-7; TRBD1 is a possible D gene (5 bases). The CDR3 is 12 amino acids. CDR1 is SNHLY, CDR2 FYNNEI, per germline. Trimming took off 2 bases at V and 6 bases at J, with 8 bases between the two ends. The CDR3 sequence is CASSESGAEQYF. DNA for the CDR3: TGTGCCAGCAGTGAAAGTGGGGCCGAGCAGTACTTC. The whole variable domain, filled in from reference TRBV2 and TRBJ2-7, reads EPEVTQTPSHQVTQMGQEVILRCVPISNHLYFYWYRQILGQKVEFLVSFYNNEISEKSEIFDDQFSVERPDGSNFTLKIRSTKLEDSAMYFCASSESGAEQYFGPGTRLTVT.

The V and J genes are TRBV7-9 and TRBJ2-5, with TRBD2 matching over 7 bases. There are 15 residues in the CDR3. The V and J ends lost 2 bases and 4 bases, in that order; junction bases with no gene match: 7. Germline lookup yields CDR1 SEHNR and CDR2 FQNEAQ (reference sequence). The CDR3 DNA sequence: TGTGCCAGCAGCTTACAGACGGGAGGAGGAGAGACCCAGTACTTC. This codes for CASSLQTGGGETQYF.

The chain has TRBV6-6 and TRBJ2-2; unclear D gene. The germline V gene has CDR1 MNHNY and CDR2 SVGAGI (reference sequence). The germline V and J ends were trimmed by 6 bases and 4 bases, with 15 bases remaining between them. This CDR3 has 15 residues. The CDR3 DNA reads TGTGCCAGCAGAGACCGAGGCAGTTCCACCGGGGAGCTGTTTTTT. It is translated as CASRDRGSSTGELFF.

V gene TRBV5-4 combines with J gene TRBJ2-3; D may match TRBD1 or TRBD2 (5 bases each). V was trimmed by 4 bases and J by 2 bases, leaving 11 bases between them. The CDR3 is 14 amino acids. CDR1 SGHNT and CDR2 YYREEE come from the germline V gene (reference sequence). The CDR3 here is CASSPGTDTDTQYF. Written as DNA, the CDR3 is TGTGCCAGCAGCCCCGGGACCGACACAGATACGCAGTATTTT.

The CDR3 nucleotides are TGTGCCAGCTCACCAGGGGGCAATCAGCCCCAGCATTTT. It translates to CASSPGGNQPQHF. The rearrangement uses TRBV18 and TRBJ1-5; D is uncertain. The CDR3 sequence is 13 residues long. Germline V CDR1 and CDR2: KGHSH, LQKENI. V lost 2 bases and J lost 2, with 4 bases in between.

This chain joins TRBV5-4 and TRBJ2-3, with TRBD2 identical over 7 bases. Germline V CDR1 and CDR2: SGHNT, YYREEE (reference sequence). V gave up 2 bases and J gave up 0 bases; unmatched junction bases: 6. The CDR3 is 16 amino acids. In nucleotides, the CDR3 is TGTGCCAGCAGCTTACCTAGCGGTTCTAGCACAGATACGCAGTATTTT. Its translation is CASSLPSGSSTDTQYF.

The J gene is TRBJ1-3, the V gene TRBV30; the match to TRBD1 covers 7 bases. Per germline, CDR1 GTSNPN and CDR2 SVGIG (reference sequence). V trimming: 0 bases; J trimming: 0 bases; junction bases outside the gene matches: 2. The CDR3 extends over 15 amino acids. CDR3 residues: CAWSVYRGSGNTIYF. The CDR3 nucleotides are TGTGCCTGGAGTGTTTACAGGGGCTCTGGAAACACCATATATTTT.

This chain uses TRBV6-6 with TRBJ2-7; 7 bases are a match to TRBD2. This CDR3 has 12 residues. V lost 6 bases to trimming and J lost 10 bases; unmatched junction nucleotides: 9. The germline V gene has CDR1 MNHNY and CDR2 SVGAGI (reference sequence). Here the CDR3 reads CASSILGGNQYF. The DNA for the CDR3 is TGTGCCAGCAGCATCTTGGGGGGGAATCAGTACTTC.

Of note for this clone: Its ends do not fully match the called genes, so a read error is possible. The chain is built from TRBV5-6 and TRBJ1-4; D uncertain. CDR1 is SGHDT, CDR2 YYEEEE, per germline. This CDR3 region has 12 residues. The CDR3 nucleotides are TGTGCCAGCAGCTTGGTGGGCCAGCGAATGATTTTT. It encodes CASSLVGQRMIF. Full variable domain (rest looked up from reference TRBV5-6 and TRBJ1-4): DAGVTQSPTHLIKTRGQQVTLRCSPKSGHDTVSWYQQALGQGPQFIFQYYEEEERQRGNFPDRFSGHQFPNYSSELNVNALLLGDSALYLCASSLVGQRMIFGSGTQLSVL.

Here the CDR3 reads CATRAAGPEGYTF. CDR3 DNA sequence: TGTGCCACCAGGGCGGCGGGGCCTGAGGGCTACACCTTC. The chain employs TRBV15 and TRBJ1-2; D is perhaps TRBD1 (5 bases). In germline, CDR1 is LNHNV, CDR2 YYDKDF (reference sequence). Between the trimmed V and J ends, which lost 6 bases and 8 bases, there was a span of 16 bases. The CDR3 is 13 residues long.